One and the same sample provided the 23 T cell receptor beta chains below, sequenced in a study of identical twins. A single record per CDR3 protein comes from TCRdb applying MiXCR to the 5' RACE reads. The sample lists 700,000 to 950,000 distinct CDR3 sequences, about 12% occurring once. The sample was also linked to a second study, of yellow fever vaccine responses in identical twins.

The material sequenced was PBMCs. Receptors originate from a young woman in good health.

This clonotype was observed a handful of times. The CDR3 DNA reads TGTGCCATATCAGGAGGACTAGCGGGAGGGGGGTCCTACGAGCAGTACTTC. It is translated as CAISGGLAGGGSYEQYF. V and J are TRBV10-3 and TRBJ2-7; 15 bases are a match to TRBD2. V lost 9 bases, J lost 1 base, and 10 bases stayed unmatched. The length of the CDR3 is 17 residues. The germline CDR1 and CDR2 sequences are ENHRY and SYGVKD.

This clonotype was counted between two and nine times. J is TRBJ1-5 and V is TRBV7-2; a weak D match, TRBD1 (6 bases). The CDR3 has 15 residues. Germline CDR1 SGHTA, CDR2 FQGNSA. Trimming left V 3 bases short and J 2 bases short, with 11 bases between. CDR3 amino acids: CASSLVQGGNQPQHF. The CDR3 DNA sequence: TGTGCCAGCAGCTTGGTACAGGGTGGCAATCAGCCCCAGCATTTT.

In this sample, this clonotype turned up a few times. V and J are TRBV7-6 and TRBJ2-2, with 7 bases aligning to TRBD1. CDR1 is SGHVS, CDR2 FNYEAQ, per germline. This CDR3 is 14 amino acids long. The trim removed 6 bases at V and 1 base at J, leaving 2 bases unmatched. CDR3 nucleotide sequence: TGTGCCAGCAGAAGACAGGGGAACACCGGGGAGCTGTTTTTT. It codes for CASRRQGNTGELFF.

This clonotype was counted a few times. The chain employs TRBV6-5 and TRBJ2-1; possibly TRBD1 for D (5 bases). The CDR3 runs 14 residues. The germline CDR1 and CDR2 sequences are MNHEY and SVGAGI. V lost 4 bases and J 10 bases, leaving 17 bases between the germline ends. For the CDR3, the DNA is TGTGCCAGCAGTTCGTGGCAGGGTGAAAGAGAGCAGTTCTTC. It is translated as CASSSWQGEREQFF.

CDR3 sequence: CSASRATGNEQYF. In DNA form, the CDR3 reads TGCAGTGCTAGCAGGGCTACCGGGAACGAGCAGTACTTC. The chain uses TRBV20-1 and TRBJ2-7, with D perhaps given as TRBD1 or TRBD2 (5 bases each). With 3 bases removed from V and 5 bases from J, the gap between germline ends came to 14 bases. There are 13 residues in the CDR3. Germline V gene sequence: CDR1 DFQATT, CDR2 SNEGSKA (reference sequence).

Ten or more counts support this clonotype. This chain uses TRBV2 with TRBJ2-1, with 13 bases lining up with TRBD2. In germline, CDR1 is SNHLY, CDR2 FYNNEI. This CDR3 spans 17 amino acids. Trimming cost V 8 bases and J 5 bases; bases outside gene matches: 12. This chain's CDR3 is CASRVRLAGGPHNEQFF. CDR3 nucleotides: TGTGCCAGCCGGGTCCGACTAGCGGGAGGACCCCACAATGAGCAGTTCTTC.

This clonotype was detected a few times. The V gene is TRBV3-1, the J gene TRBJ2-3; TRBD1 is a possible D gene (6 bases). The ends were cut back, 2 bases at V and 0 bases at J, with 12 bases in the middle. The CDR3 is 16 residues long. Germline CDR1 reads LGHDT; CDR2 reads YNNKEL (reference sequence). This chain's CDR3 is CASSQPTTGSTDTQYF. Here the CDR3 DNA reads TGTGCCAGCAGCCAACCGACGACAGGTAGCACAGATACGCAGTATTTT.

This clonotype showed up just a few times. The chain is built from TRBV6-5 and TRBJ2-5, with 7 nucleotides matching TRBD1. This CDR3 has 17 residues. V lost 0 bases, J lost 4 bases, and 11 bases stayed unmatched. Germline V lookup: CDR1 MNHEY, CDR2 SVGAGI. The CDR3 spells CASSYSKGQRLGETQYF. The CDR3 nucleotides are TGTGCCAGCAGTTACTCGAAGGGACAGCGACTTGGAGAGACCCAGTACTTC.

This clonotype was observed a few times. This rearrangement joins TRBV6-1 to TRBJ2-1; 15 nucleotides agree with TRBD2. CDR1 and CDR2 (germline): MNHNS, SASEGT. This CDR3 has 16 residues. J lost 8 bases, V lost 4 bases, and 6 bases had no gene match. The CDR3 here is CASSAGLAGGHHEQFF. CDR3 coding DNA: TGTGCCAGCAGTGCCGGACTAGCGGGGGGGCACCATGAGCAGTTCTTC.

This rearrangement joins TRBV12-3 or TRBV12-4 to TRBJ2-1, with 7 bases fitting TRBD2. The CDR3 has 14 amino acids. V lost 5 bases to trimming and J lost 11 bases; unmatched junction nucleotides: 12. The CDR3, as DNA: TGTGCCAGCAGTCAAACCGGGACTACGGTGAAGCAGTTCTTC. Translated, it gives CASSQTGTTVKQFF.

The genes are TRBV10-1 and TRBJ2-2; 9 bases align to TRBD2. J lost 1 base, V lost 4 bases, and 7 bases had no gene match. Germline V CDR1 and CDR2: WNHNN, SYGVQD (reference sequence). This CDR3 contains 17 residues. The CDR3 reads CASSAWSSGMNTGELFF. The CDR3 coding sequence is TGCGCCAGCAGTGCTTGGTCTAGCGGGATGAACACCGGGGAGCTGTTTTTT.

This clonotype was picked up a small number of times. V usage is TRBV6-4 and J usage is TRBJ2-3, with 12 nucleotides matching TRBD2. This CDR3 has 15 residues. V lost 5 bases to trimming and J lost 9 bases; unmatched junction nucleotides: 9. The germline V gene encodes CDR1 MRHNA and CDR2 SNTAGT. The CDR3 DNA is TGTGCCAGCAGTCAGCTAGCGGGGGGGGACAAGACGCAGTATTTT. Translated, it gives CASSQLAGGDKTQYF.

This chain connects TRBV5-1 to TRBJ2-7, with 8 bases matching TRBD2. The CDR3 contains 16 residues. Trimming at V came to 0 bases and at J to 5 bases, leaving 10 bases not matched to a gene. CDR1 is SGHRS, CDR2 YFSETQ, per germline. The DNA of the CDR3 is TGCGCCAGCAGCTTGGCCGGGCCGGGGGGGCCACACGAGCAGTACGTC. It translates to CASSLAGPGGPHEQYV.

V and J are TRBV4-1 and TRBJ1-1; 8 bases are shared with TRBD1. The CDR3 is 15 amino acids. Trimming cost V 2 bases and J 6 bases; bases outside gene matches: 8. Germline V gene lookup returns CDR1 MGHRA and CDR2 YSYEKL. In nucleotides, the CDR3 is TGCGCCAGCAGCCAACCAGACAGGGGTCGCGCTGAAGCTTTCTTT. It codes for CASSQPDRGRAEAFF.

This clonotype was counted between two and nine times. CDR3 in amino acids: CASSEWAEKNTGELFF. The CDR3 nucleotides read TGTGCCAGCAGTGAGTGGGCTGAAAAGAACACCGGGGAGCTGTTTTTT. The chain joins TRBV6-1 to TRBJ2-2; D not resolved. The V gene lost 3 bases and the J gene lost 1 base, with 12 bases spanning the gap. Per the germline V gene, CDR1 is MNHNS and CDR2 is SASEGT. The CDR3 is 16 amino acids.

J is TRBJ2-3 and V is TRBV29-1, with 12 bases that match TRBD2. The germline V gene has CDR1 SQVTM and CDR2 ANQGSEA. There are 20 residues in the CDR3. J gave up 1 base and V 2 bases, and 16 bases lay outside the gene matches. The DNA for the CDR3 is TGCAGCGTTGAAAGTCTAGCGGGAGGGCCTGCAAAAGGAGGCACAGATACGCAGTATTTT. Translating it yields CSVESLAGGPAKGGTDTQYF.

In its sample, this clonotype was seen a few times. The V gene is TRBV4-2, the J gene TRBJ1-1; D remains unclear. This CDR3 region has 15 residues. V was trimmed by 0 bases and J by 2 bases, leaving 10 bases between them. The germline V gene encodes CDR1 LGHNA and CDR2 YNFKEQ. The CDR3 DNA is TGTGCCAGCAGCCAAGATCATGGAACCAACACTGAAGCTTTCTTT. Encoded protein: CASSQDHGTNTEAFF.

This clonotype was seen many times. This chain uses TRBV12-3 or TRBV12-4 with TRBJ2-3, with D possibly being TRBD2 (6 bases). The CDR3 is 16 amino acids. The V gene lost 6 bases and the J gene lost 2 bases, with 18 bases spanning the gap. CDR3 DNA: TGTGCCAGCAGCCCCCCGACGGGGGAGAACACAGATACGCAGTATTTT. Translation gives CASSPPTGENTDTQYF.

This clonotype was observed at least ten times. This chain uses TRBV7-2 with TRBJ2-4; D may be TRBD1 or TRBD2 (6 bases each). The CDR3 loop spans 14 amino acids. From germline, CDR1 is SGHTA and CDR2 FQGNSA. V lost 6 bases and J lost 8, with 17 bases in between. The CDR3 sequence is CASRNPGGRDIQYF. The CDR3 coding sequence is TGTGCCAGCAGGAACCCCGGGGGCCGAGACATTCAGTACTTC.

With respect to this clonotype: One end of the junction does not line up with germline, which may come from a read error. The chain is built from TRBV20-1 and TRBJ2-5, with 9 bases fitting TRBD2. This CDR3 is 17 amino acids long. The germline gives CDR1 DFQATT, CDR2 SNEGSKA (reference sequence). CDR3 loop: CCARDERLAGSQETQYF. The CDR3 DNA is TGCTGTGCTAGAGATGAAAGGCTAGCGGGGAGCCAAGAGACCCAGTACTTC.

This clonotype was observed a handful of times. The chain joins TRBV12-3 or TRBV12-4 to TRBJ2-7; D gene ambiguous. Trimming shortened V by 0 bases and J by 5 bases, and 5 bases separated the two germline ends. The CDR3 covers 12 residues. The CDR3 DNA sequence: TGTGCCAGCAGTTTAGCGCTCAACGAGCAGTACTTC. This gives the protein CASSLALNEQYF.

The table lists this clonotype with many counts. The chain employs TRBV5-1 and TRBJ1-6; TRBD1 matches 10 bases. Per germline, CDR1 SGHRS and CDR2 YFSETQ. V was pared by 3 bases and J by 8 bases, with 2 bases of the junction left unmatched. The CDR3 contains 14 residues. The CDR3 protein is CASSSGTGDSPLHF. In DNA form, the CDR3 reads TGCGCCAGCAGCTCAGGGACAGGGGATTCACCCCTCCACTTT.

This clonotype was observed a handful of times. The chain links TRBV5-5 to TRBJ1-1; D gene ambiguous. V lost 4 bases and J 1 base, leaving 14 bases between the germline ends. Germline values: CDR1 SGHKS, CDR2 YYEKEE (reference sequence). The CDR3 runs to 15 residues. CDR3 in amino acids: CASSPRSAENTEAFF. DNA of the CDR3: TGTGCCAGCAGCCCAAGATCGGCAGAGAACACTGAAGCTTTCTTT.